These 25 T cell receptor beta chains originate from one sample sequenced in a study of T cell responses to AZD1222 COVID-19 vaccine. Method: immunoSEQ multiplex PCR; TCRdb's copy keeps in-frame clones and lacks some. The table includes about 120,000 clones, approximately 90% detected once. The starting material was peripheral blood, obtained on day 0 of AZD1222 vaccination. The receptor source for this set is an adult in good health.

This chain connects TRBV9 to TRBJ1-1, with 7 bases aligning to TRBD1. From germline, CDR1 is SGDLS and CDR2 YYNGEE. With V trimmed by 3 bases and J by 3 bases, 8 bases remained unmatched. The CDR3 is 15 residues long. This CDR3 is CASSGRDSVDTEAFF. The DNA for the CDR3 is TGTGCCAGCAGCGGAAGGGACAGCGTTGACACTGAAGCTTTCTTT. The full variable domain, in which reference TRBV9 and TRBJ1-1 provide the parts outside the CDR3, is DSGVTQTPKHLITATGQRVTLRCSPRSGDLSVYWYQQSLDQGLQFLIQYYNGEERAKGNILERFSAQQFPDLHSELNLSSLELGDSALYFCASSGRDSVDTEAFFGQGTRLTVV.

The chain is built from TRBV16 and TRBJ1-3, with 7 bases that match TRBD1. The CDR3 is 18 amino acids. The germline V gene has CDR1 KGHSY and CDR2 FQNENV. J was trimmed by 6 bases and V by 0 bases; bases with no gene match: 14. The CDR3 reads CASSQSRAERGPKNTIYF. The CDR3 nucleotides read TGTGCCAGCAGCCAATCCAGGGCCGAGAGGGGGCCTAAAAACACCATATATTTT.

This clone has just one count. The chain couples TRBV2 to TRBJ2-1; D uncertain. From germline, CDR1 is SNHLY and CDR2 FYNNEI. The CDR3 has 13 amino acids. Trimming cost V 2 bases and J 4 bases, with 6 bases left between them. The CDR3 region is CASSEIGYNEQFF. DNA for the CDR3: TGTGCCAGCAGTGAAATAGGTTACAATGAGCAGTTCTTC.

V usage is TRBV6-4 and J usage is TRBJ2-1; 8 bases agree with TRBD1. The V segment lost 5 bases and the J segment 9 bases; nucleotides outside the gene matches: 3. This CDR3 region has 12 residues. From germline, CDR1 is MRHNA and CDR2 SNTAGT. The CDR3 sequence: CASSPGGAEQFF. CDR3 coding DNA: TGTGCCAGCAGTCCAGGGGGCGCTGAGCAGTTCTTC.

The J gene is TRBJ1-3, the V gene TRBV3-1 (or the pseudogene TRBV3-2); D is perhaps TRBD1 (5 bases). The germline V and J ends were trimmed by 1 base and 3 bases, with 13 bases remaining between them. This CDR3 has 16 amino acids. CDR1 is LGHDT and CDR2 is YNNKEL in the germline V gene (reference sequence). The CDR3 region is CASSQALGLIGNTIYF. The DNA for the CDR3 is TGTGCCAGCAGCCAAGCTCTGGGACTGATTGGAAACACCATATATTTT.

This chain connects TRBV28 to TRBJ1-5, with D possibly TRBD1 on 5 matching bases. Germline values: CDR1 MDHEN, CDR2 SYDVKM. Trimming pared 6 bases from V and 3 bases from J, leaving 12 bases between. This CDR3 has 14 residues. The CDR3 DNA follows: TGTGCCAGCAGGCCAAGGGGAACCAATCAGCCCCAGCATTTT. As protein: CASRPRGTNQPQHF.

This chain links TRBV3-1 (or the pseudogene TRBV3-2) with TRBJ2-7; D assignment may be TRBD1 or TRBD2 (6 bases each). V was cut by 8 bases and J by 6 bases, with 14 bases left in between. This CDR3 is built from 12 residues. CDR1 is LGHDT and CDR2 is YNNKEL in the germline V gene (reference sequence). CDR3 in DNA: TGTGCCAGCTCGAGGGGGGAAGGCGAGCAGTACTTC. Its protein is CASSRGEGEQYF.

This chain joins TRBV10-3 and TRBJ1-5; TRBD1 matches 9 bases. This CDR3 region has 17 residues. The germline V gene has CDR1 ENHRY and CDR2 SYGVKD. V dropped 5 bases and J dropped 1; count of bases not matched to a gene: 9. CDR3 DNA sequence: TGTGCCATCAGTCCGGGACAGGGAAAGTCGAGCAATCAGCCCCAGCATTTT. Translating gives CAISPGQGKSSNQPQHF.

V and J are TRBV19 and TRBJ1-2, with 7 bases lining up with TRBD1. Germline V lookup: CDR1 LNHDA, CDR2 SQIVND (reference sequence). The CDR3 runs 15 residues. Losses at the gene ends were 1 base for V and 7 bases for J; bases not matched to a gene: 9. CDR3 DNA sequence: TGTGCCAGTAGTATAGGAGGACAGGACTTCTCTGGCTACACCTTC. Translated: CASSIGGQDFSGYTF.

The chain has TRBV23-1 and TRBJ1-1; no definite D call. TRBV23-1 is filed as an ORF, its function uncertain. This CDR3 is 14 amino acids long. V lost 2 bases to trimming and J lost 3 bases, with 10 bases between them. The CDR3 DNA reads TGCGCCAGCAGTCAACTCTTCGGGCACACTGAAGCTTTCTTT. Protein: CASSQLFGHTEAFF.

V gene TRBV19 combines with J gene TRBJ1-5; D is unclear. The CDR3 has 14 residues. Per the germline V gene, CDR1 is LNHDA and CDR2 is SQIVND (reference sequence). Trimming removed 2 bases from V and 4 bases from J, with 9 bases in between. In DNA form, the CDR3 reads TGTGCCAGTAGTATACGCAGCGGGAATCAGCCCCAGCATTTT. Residues: CASSIRSGNQPQHF.

V usage is TRBV20-1 and J usage is TRBJ2-7, with D possibly TRBD2 on 7 matching bases. Trimming took 3 bases from V and 5 from J, leaving 17 bases between them. Germline V gives CDR1 DFQATT, CDR2 SNEGSKA (reference sequence). The CDR3 sequence is 14 residues long. The CDR3 DNA is TGCAGTGCTAGTTACAAGGGGGGGAAAAACGAGCAGTACTTC. Residues: CSASYKGGKNEQYF.

The chain uses TRBV5-4 and TRBJ2-1; TRBD2 matches 10 bases. Per germline, CDR1 SGHNT and CDR2 YYREEE (reference sequence). This CDR3 comprises 13 residues. The V and J ends lost 0 bases and 9 bases, in that order; junction bases with no gene match: 0. In nucleotides, the CDR3 is TGTGCCAGCAGCTTGGGGACTAGCGGTGAGCAGTTCTTC. This sequence encodes CASSLGTSGEQFF.

This sequence joins TRBV2 and TRBJ1-3; TRBD1 is a possible D gene (5 bases). Germline lookup yields CDR1 SNHLY and CDR2 FYNNEI. This CDR3 is built from 14 residues. Trimming removed 6 bases from V and 0 bases from J, with 9 bases in between. CDR3 in DNA: TGTGCCAGCAGGGATCAGGGCTCTGGAAACACCATATATTTT. It codes for CASRDQGSGNTIYF.

CDR3 loop: CASSRGDTGETQYF. The DNA for the CDR3 is TGTGCCAGCAGCCGGGGGGACACCGGGGAGACCCAGTACTTC. The J gene is TRBJ2-5, the V gene TRBV4-2; either TRBD1 or TRBD2 may supply D (6 bases each). Germline V gives CDR1 LGHNA, CDR2 YNFKEQ. V gave up 4 bases and J gave up 5 bases, with 14 bases separating them. This CDR3 is 14 amino acids long.

CDR3 coding DNA: TGTGCCACCAGCAGTCCTATCAAATGGGATGGCTACACCTTC. This encodes CATSSPIKWDGYTF. This sequence joins TRBV15 and TRBJ1-2; no firm D call. The CDR3 spans 14 residues. Trimming cost V 3 bases and J 6 bases, with 14 bases left between them. The V gene's germline CDR1 is LNHNV and CDR2 YYDKDF (reference sequence).

There are a few counts of this clone. V usage is TRBV5-1 and J usage is TRBJ2-1, with 11 bases matching TRBD2. In germline, CDR1 is SGHRS, CDR2 YFSETQ. Trimming took 0 bases from V and 0 from J; bases not matched to a gene: 11. The CDR3 spans 20 residues. The CDR3 coding sequence is TGCGCCAGCAGCTTGGCCCTAGCGGGGGGCCCCGGGAGCTCCTACAATGAGCAGTTCTTC. It translates to CASSLALAGGPGSSYNEQFF.

The rearrangement uses TRBV28 and TRBJ2-3; 9 bases match TRBD2. Germline-derived CDR1 and CDR2 are MDHEN and SYDVKM. Germline trimming cut 4 bases from V and 3 bases from J; bases unmatched to any gene: 2. The CDR3 runs to 14 residues. The CDR3 DNA sequence: TGTGCCAGCAGTTCTAGCGGGAAGACAGATACGCAGTATTTT. It yields the protein CASSSSGKTDTQYF.

CDR3 DNA: TGTGCCAGCAAACCGGGACTAGCGGGGAATGAGCAGTTCTTC. Translating it yields CASKPGLAGNEQFF. The chain couples TRBV6-5 to TRBJ2-1; 13 bases are a match to TRBD2. CDR3 length equals 14 residues. J was trimmed by 7 bases and V by 7 bases; bases with no gene match: 4. Looked up from germline, CDR1 is MNHEY and CDR2 is SVGAGI.

This sequence joins TRBV9 and TRBJ2-5; TRBD2 agrees at 12 bases. CDR3 length: 15 residues. The germline CDR1 and CDR2 sequences are SGDLS and YYNGEE. V dropped 4 bases and J dropped 4; count of bases not matched to a gene: 5. The CDR3 coding sequence is TGTGCCAGCAGCCCTAGCGGGGGGGGTCGAGAGACCCAGTACTTC. It specifies CASSPSGGGRETQYF.

CDR3 coding DNA: TGTGCCAGCAGTTCCAGGACCCCGGCTAATTCACCCCTCCACTTT. Its protein is CASSSRTPANSPLHF. This chain uses TRBV27 with TRBJ1-6; the D is unclear. The CDR3 spans 15 residues. V lost 4 bases and J lost 6, with 13 bases in between. Germline V gene lookup returns CDR1 MNHEY and CDR2 SMNVEV (reference sequence).

The chain joins TRBV7-8 to TRBJ1-4; no reliable D call. Germline CDR1 and CDR2: SGHVS and FQNEAQ. Trimming left V 3 bases short and J 11 bases short, with 16 bases between. The CDR3 sequence is 14 residues long. CDR3 sequence (DNA): TGTGCCAGCAGCTTTAACGCCCTCGTTGGGAAACTGTTTTTT. Its protein is CASSFNALVGKLFF.

The chain has TRBV7-2 and TRBJ2-5; D possibly corresponds to TRBD2 (5 bases). V dropped 2 bases and J dropped 3 bases, with 7 bases sitting between them. The CDR3 contains 13 residues. CDR1 is SGHTA, CDR2 FQGNSA, per germline. The CDR3 is CASSLFGEETQYF. The CDR3, as DNA: TGTGCCAGCAGCTTATTCGGGGAAGAGACCCAGTACTTC.

This clone has only a few counts. This chain uses TRBV4-1 with TRBJ1-2; D is possibly TRBD1 (5 bases). Germline CDR1 MGHRA, CDR2 YSYEKL. Trimming removed 4 bases from V and 3 bases from J, with 15 bases in between. The CDR3 is made up of 15 amino acids. The CDR3 loop reads CASSPLARGDYGYTF. CDR3 DNA: TGCGCCAGCAGCCCCCTGGCGAGGGGAGACTATGGCTACACCTTC.

This clone was observed a single time. The CDR3 nucleotides read TGTGCCAGTAGTACCCGGGACAGTAACTATGGCTACACCTTC. The encoded protein is CASSTRDSNYGYTF. The chain joins TRBV19 to TRBJ1-2; TRBD1 matches 7 bases. CDR1 is LNHDA and CDR2 is SQIVND in the germline V gene (reference sequence). The CDR3 extends over 14 amino acids. The V and J ends lost 4 bases and 1 base, in that order; junction bases with no gene match: 3. Complete variable domain (other parts from reference TRBV19 and TRBJ1-2): DGGITQSPKYLFRKEGQNVTLSCEQNLNHDAMYWYRQDPGQGLRLIYYSQIVNDFQKGDIAEGYSVSREKKESFPLTVTSAQKNPTAFYLCASSTRDSNYGYTFGSGTRLTVV.